Below are 18 T cell receptor beta chains sequenced from a single sample in a study of somatic mutations in cytotoxic T cells in rheumatoid arthritis. Data came from immunoSEQ multiplex PCR; TCRdb stores just in-frame clones and leaves some out. The table includes around 15,000 clones, approximately 80% detected once. The material sequenced was CD8+ T cells sorted from blood. These receptors all stem from an adult with rheumatoid arthritis.

The chain has TRBV7-2 and TRBJ2-4; maybe TRBD1 (6 bases). This CDR3 is 18 amino acids long. Germline CDR1 reads SGHTA; CDR2 reads FQGNSA. Deletions cut 4 bases from V and 0 bases from J, with 19 bases between. The CDR3 DNA sequence: TGTGCCAGCAGCTGGGGCAGGGACACTCTTTTAGCCAAAAACATTCAGTACTTC. Its protein product is CASSWGRDTLLAKNIQYF.

The rearrangement links TRBV9 to TRBJ2-2, with 7 bases fitting TRBD2. This CDR3 has 16 residues. In germline, CDR1 is SGDLS, CDR2 YYNGEE. Trimming removed 3 bases from V and 1 base from J; junction bases left unmatched: 6. CDR3 nucleotides: TGTGCCAGCAGCGGCCCGGGGGGTCGGAACACCGGGGAGCTGTTTTTT. Amino acids: CASSGPGGRNTGELFF.

The chain carries TRBV14 and TRBJ1-1, with D hard to call. There are 14 residues in the CDR3. V lost 4 bases and J 0 bases, leaving 9 bases between the germline ends. The germline gives CDR1 SGHDN, CDR2 FVKESK. The CDR3 protein is CASSPLGLNTEAFF. The CDR3 nucleotides are TGTGCCAGCAGCCCCCTCGGCCTGAACACTGAAGCTTTCTTT.

This clone was seen only once. This chain uses TRBV9 with TRBJ1-2, with 10 bases that match TRBD1. The CDR3 totals 14 residues. Germline V gene sequence: CDR1 SGDLS, CDR2 YYNGEE. V lost 4 bases and J lost 4; bases outside the gene matches: 4. CDR3 coding DNA: TGTGCCAGCAGCCCATGGGACAGGGGCTATGGCTACACCTTC. Residues: CASSPWDRGYGYTF.

A word on this clone: Other nucleotide sequences in the sample specify the same CDR3. The chain has TRBV9 and TRBJ2-5, with D uncertain. The V end was cut by 2 bases, the J end by 0 bases, with 8 bases between. Germline-derived CDR1 and CDR2 are SGDLS and YYNGEE. There are 14 residues in the CDR3. CDR3 in amino acids: CASSVRDNQETQYF. In DNA form, the CDR3 reads TGTGCCAGCAGCGTTAGAGACAACCAAGAGACCCAGTACTTC.

CDR3 loop: CASSSSGTGGETQYF. DNA of the CDR3: TGTGCCAGCAGCTCCTCCGGGACAGGGGGGGAGACCCAGTACTTC. The chain links TRBV6-5 to TRBJ2-5; 11 nucleotides match TRBD1. The CDR3 runs 15 residues. Germline V gene lookup returns CDR1 MNHEY and CDR2 SVGAGI. Trimming took 6 bases from V and 5 from J; bases not matched to a gene: 8.

The V call is TRBV13, the J call TRBJ2-1; 8 bases map to TRBD2. With 2 bases clipped from V and 9 bases from J, the junction kept 6 bases outside the gene matches. Per germline, CDR1 PRHDT and CDR2 FYEKMQ (reference sequence). The CDR3 has 14 amino acids. CDR3 DNA: TGTGCCAGCAGCTTACCGGGAGGGCCGGGTGAGCAGTTCTTC. Translated: CASSLPGGPGEQFF.

This clone has just one count. V and J are TRBV27 and TRBJ2-3; TRBD2 matches at 7 bases. Germline CDR1 MNHEY, CDR2 SMNVEV (reference sequence). V shed 6 bases, J shed 11 bases, and the junction held 17 bases outside the gene matches. This CDR3 region has 15 residues. The CDR3 reads CASSPWREGSRKQYF. The CDR3 DNA follows: TGTGCCAGCAGCCCCTGGAGGGAGGGGTCCCGGAAGCAGTATTTT.

This rearrangement joins TRBV5-1 to TRBJ1-1, with TRBD1 identical over 8 bases. Germline CDR1 reads SGHRS; CDR2 reads YFSETQ. The length of the CDR3 is 14 residues. Germline trimming cut 4 bases from V and 3 bases from J; bases unmatched to any gene: 5. The CDR3 DNA is TGCGCCAGCAGCCCTTACAGGGGGGACACTGAAGCTTTCTTT. Encoded protein: CASSPYRGDTEAFF. The complete variable domain, with remaining parts taken from reference TRBV5-1 and TRBJ1-1, reads KAGVTQTPRYLIKTRGQQVTLSCSPISGHRSVSWYQQTPGQGLQFLFEYFSETQRNKGNFPGRFSGRQFSNSRSEMNVSTLELGDSALYLCASSPYRGDTEAFFGQGTRLTVV.

In its sample, this clone was seen once. The rearrangement uses TRBV28 and TRBJ1-5, with TRBD1 as a possible D gene (5 bases). The germline CDR1 and CDR2 sequences are MDHEN and SYDVKM. The length of the CDR3 is 14 residues. Trimming removed 2 bases at V and 4 bases at J, with 9 bases between. CDR3 sequence: CASSLGWGNQPQHF. DNA for the CDR3: TGTGCCAGCAGTTTAGGATGGGGGAATCAGCCCCAGCATTTT.

This clone appeared a few times. V gene TRBV19 combines with J gene TRBJ2-1, with 12 bases identical to TRBD2. Per the germline V gene, CDR1 is LNHDA and CDR2 is SQIVND (reference sequence). This CDR3 has 16 amino acids. The V and J ends lost 2 bases and 3 bases, in that order; junction bases with no gene match: 2. The CDR3 DNA sequence: TGTGCCAGTAGTATACTACTAGCGGGGGGCTACAATGAGCAGTTCTTC. This codes for CASSILLAGGYNEQFF.

This chain links TRBV9 with TRBJ2-5; TRBD2 agrees at 11 bases. The CDR3 has 15 residues. V shed 3 bases and J 2 bases; nucleotides not matched to a gene: 3. CDR1 is SGDLS and CDR2 is YYNGEE in the germline V gene. The CDR3 here is CASSASGGTQETQYF. CDR3 coding DNA: TGTGCCAGCAGCGCTAGCGGGGGGACTCAAGAGACCCAGTACTTC.

The CDR3: CATRDSNLDTQYF. The CDR3 DNA is TGTGCCACCCGGGACAGCAACCTAGATACGCAGTATTTT. This chain joins TRBV27 and TRBJ2-3; the match to TRBD1 covers 7 bases. This CDR3 is built from 13 residues. V trimming: 10 bases; J trimming: 5 bases; junction bases outside the gene matches: 9. Germline values: CDR1 MNHEY, CDR2 SMNVEV (reference sequence).

This clone was observed once. The rearrangement uses TRBV28 and TRBJ1-4; 9 nucleotides align to TRBD1. The CDR3 has 14 amino acids. Trimming at V came to 6 bases and at J to 8 bases, leaving 7 bases not matched to a gene. The V gene's germline CDR1 is MDHEN and CDR2 SYDVKM. CDR3 nucleotide sequence: TGTGCCAGCAGAGAACAGGGGGCGCAGGAAAAACTGTTTTTT. Translating it yields CASREQGAQEKLFF.

There are a few counts of this clone. The chain employs TRBV7-9 and TRBJ2-1; D assignment may be TRBD1 or TRBD2 (5 bases each). The germline V and J ends were trimmed by 5 bases and 1 base, with 15 bases remaining between them. The CDR3 is made up of 16 amino acids. Germline V gene data show CDR1 as SEHNR and CDR2 as FQNEAQ (reference sequence). The CDR3 reads CASSPGDGTSYNEQFF. CDR3 DNA: TGTGCCAGCAGCCCCGGGGACGGAACATCCTACAATGAGCAGTTCTTC.

This clone has just one count. The V gene is TRBV6-1, the J gene TRBJ2-3; D ambiguous. V lost 7 bases to trimming and J lost 7 bases, with 18 bases between them. Germline values: CDR1 MNHNS, CDR2 SASEGT. The CDR3 contains 14 residues. In DNA form, the CDR3 reads TGTGCCAGCAATCCCCCCGGGCGGCGTTATACGCAGTATTTT. This translates into CASNPPGRRYTQYF.

V usage is TRBV7-6 and J usage is TRBJ1-5, with D possibly matching TRBD1 (5 bases). Germline CDR1 reads SGHVS; CDR2 reads FNYEAQ. The CDR3 length is 15 residues. V was trimmed by 0 bases and J by 7 bases, leaving 13 bases between them. CDR3 nucleotides: TGTGCCAGCAGCTTAGCGGGCCCTGGGGCACAGCCCCAGCATTTT. Its protein is CASSLAGPGAQPQHF.

This rearrangement joins TRBV6-6 to TRBJ1-3; D is possibly TRBD1 (5 bases). V dropped 10 bases and J dropped 4 bases, with 17 bases sitting between them. Germline assignment: CDR1 MNHNY and CDR2 SVGAGI (reference sequence). There are 14 residues in the CDR3. In nucleotides, the CDR3 is TGTGCCATTAACGCCGAGGGGTCCGGAAACACCATATATTTT. Encoded protein: CAINAEGSGNTIYF.